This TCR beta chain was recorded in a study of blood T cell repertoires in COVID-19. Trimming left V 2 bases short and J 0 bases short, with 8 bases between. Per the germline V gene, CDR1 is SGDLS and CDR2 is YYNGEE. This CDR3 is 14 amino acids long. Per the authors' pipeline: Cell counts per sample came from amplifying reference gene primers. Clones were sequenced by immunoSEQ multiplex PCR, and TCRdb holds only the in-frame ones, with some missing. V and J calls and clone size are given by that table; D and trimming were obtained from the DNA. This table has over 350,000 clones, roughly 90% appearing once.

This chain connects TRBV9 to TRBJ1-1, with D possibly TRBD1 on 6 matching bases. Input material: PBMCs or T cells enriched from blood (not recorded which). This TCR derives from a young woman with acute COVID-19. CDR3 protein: CASSVGALNTEAFF. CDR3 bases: TGTGCCAGCAGCGTGGGGGCCCTGAACACTGAAGCTTTCTTT.